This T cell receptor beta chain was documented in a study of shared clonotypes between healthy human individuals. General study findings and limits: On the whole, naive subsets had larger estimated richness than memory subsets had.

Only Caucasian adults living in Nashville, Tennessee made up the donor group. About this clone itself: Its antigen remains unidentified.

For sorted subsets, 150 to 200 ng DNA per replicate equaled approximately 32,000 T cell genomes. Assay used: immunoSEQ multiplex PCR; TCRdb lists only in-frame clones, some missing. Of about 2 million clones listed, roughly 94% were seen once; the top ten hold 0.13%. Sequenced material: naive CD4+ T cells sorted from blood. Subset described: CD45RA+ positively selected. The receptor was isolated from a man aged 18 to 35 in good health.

For the CDR3, the DNA is TGTGCCAGCAGCCATCCGGGATTGAACACTGAAGCTTTCTTT. The encoded protein is CASSHPGLNTEAFF. The chain recombines TRBV6-1 with TRBJ1-1; D gene unclear. The CDR3 has 14 amino acids. In germline, CDR1 is MNHNS, CDR2 SASEGT. Trimming removed 6 bases from V and 0 bases from J, with 11 bases in between.